This T cell receptor (beta chain) is from a study of blood T cell repertoires in COVID-19. Study as a whole: Some COVID-19 samples were acute and others convalescent; all came from the United States, Italy and Spain. Nucleic acid was either cDNA or gDNA, and it came from T cells, B-cell-depleted T cells, or PBMCs.

This CDR3 comprises 15 residues. After removal of 3 bases from V and 1 base from J, the junction contained 3 bases not matched to a gene. Germline V CDR1 and CDR2: LGHDT, YNNKEL (reference sequence). As originally analysed: Counts of nucleated cells, estimated from reference gene primer amplification, were obtained. Profiled with immunoSEQ multiplex PCR; TCRdb holds only in-frame clones, not every one. V and J calls and clone size follow that table, whereas D and trimming were derived from the DNA. Among roughly 200,000 clones listed, 88% were seen once. This chain connects TRBV3-1 (or the pseudogene TRBV3-2) to TRBJ2-5; 9 positions match TRBD2. The receptor's source is a man in his late teens or twenties with active or convalescent COVID-19. Input material: peripheral blood. The CDR3 reads CASSHGLATQETQYF. The CDR3 coding sequence is TGTGCCAGCAGCCACGGACTAGCGACCCAAGAGACCCAGTACTTC.